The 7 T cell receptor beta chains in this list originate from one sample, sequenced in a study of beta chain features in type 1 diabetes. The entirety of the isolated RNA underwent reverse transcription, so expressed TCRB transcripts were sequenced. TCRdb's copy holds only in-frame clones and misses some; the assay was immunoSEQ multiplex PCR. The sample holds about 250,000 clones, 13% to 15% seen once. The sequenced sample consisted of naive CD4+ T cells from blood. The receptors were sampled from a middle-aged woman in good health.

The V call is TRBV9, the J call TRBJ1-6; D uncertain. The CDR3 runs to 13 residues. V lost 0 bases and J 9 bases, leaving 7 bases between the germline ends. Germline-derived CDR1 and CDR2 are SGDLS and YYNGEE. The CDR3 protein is CASSVDPSSPLHF. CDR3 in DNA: TGTGCCAGCAGCGTAGACCCGAGTTCACCCCTCCACTTT.

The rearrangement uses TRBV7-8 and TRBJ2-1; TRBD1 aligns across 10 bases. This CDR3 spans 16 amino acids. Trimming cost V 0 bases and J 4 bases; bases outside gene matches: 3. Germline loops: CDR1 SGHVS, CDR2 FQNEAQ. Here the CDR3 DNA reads TGTGCCAGCAGCTTAGCGGGGGGACAGGGGTACAATGAGCAGTTCTTC. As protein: CASSLAGGQGYNEQFF.

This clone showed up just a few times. CDR3 sequence (DNA): TGTGCCAGCAGCGGGGGGCTATCCCCCTACGAGCAGTACTTC. Translating gives CASSGGLSPYEQYF. The J gene is TRBJ2-7, the V gene TRBV6-6, with a possible D match to TRBD2 (7 bases). Trimming pared 6 bases from V and 2 bases from J, leaving 14 bases between. The germline gives CDR1 MNHNY, CDR2 SVGAGI (reference sequence). This CDR3 has 14 amino acids.

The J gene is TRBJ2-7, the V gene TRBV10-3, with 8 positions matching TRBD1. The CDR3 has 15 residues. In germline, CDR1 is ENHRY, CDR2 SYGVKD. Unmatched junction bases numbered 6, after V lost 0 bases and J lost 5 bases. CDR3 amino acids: CAISESRTGYDEQYF. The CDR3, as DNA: TGTGCCATCAGTGAGTCCCGGACAGGGTACGACGAGCAGTACTTC.

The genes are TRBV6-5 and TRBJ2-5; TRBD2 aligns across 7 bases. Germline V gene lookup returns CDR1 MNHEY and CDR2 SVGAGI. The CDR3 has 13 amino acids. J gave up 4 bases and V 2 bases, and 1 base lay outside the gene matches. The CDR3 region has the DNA TGTGCCAGCAGTTACCGGACTAGAGAGACCCAGTACTTC. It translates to CASSYRTRETQYF.

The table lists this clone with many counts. For the CDR3, the DNA is TGCAGCGTTAGGGACACTAGCTACAATGAGCAGTTCTTC. This sequence encodes CSVRDTSYNEQFF. The chain uses TRBV29-1 and TRBJ2-1; TRBD1 is a possible D gene (6 bases). The CDR3 sequence is 13 residues long. The V end was cut by 5 bases, the J end by 3 bases, with 11 bases between. CDR1 is SQVTM, CDR2 ANQGSEA, per germline.

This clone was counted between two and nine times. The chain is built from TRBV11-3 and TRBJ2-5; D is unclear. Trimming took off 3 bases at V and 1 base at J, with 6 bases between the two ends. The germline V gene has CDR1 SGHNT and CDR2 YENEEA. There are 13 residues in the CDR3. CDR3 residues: CASSFSSQETQYF. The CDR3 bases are TGTGCCAGCAGCTTCTCCAGCCAAGAGACCCAGTACTTC. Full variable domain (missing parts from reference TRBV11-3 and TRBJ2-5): EAGVVQSPRYKIIEKKQPVAFWCNPISGHNTLYWYLQNLGQGPELLIRYENEEAVDDSQLPKDRFSAERLKGVDSTLKIQPAELGDSAVYLCASSFSSQETQYFGPGTRLLVL.